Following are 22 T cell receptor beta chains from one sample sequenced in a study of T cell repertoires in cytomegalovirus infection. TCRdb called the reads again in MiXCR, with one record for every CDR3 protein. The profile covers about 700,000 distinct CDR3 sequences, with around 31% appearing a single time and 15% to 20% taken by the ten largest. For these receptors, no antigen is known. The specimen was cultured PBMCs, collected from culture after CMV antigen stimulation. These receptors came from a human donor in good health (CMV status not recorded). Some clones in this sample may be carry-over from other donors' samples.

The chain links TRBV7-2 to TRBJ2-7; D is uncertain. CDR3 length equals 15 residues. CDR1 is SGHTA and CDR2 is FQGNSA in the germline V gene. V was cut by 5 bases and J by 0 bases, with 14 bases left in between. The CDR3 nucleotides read TGTGCCAGCAGCCGTACCTTCGATAGCTCCTACGAGCAGTACTTC. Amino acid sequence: CASSRTFDSSYEQYF.

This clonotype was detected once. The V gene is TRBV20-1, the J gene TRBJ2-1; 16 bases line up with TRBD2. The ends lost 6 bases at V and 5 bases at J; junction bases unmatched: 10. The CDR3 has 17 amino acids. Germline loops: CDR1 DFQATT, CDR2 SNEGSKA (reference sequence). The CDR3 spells CSARPGLAGGRNNEQFF. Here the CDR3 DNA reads TGCAGTGCGAGACCGGGACTAGCGGGAGGGCGGAACAATGAGCAGTTCTTC.

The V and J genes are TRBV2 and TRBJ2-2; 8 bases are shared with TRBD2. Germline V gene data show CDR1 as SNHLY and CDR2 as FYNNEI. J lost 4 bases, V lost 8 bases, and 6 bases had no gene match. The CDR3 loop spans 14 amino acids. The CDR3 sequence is CASGGLAGTGELFF. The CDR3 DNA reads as TGTGCCAGCGGTGGGCTAGCGGGCACCGGGGAGCTGTTTTTT.

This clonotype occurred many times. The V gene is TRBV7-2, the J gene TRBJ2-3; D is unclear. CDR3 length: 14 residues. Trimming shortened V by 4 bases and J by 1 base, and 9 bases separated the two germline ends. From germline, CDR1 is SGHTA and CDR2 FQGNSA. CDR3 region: CASSYGSGTDTQYF. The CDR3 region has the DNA TGTGCCAGCAGCTACGGGTCCGGCACAGATACGCAGTATTTT.

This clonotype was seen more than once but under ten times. CDR3 sequence (DNA): TGTGCCAGCAGCCGAGACAGTAGGGCTTTCTATGGCTACACCTTC. Translated: CASSRDSRAFYGYTF. The chain joins TRBV7-2 to TRBJ1-2; weak D call: TRBD1 (5 bases). This CDR3 spans 15 amino acids. Trimming removed 5 bases at V and 4 bases at J, with 17 bases between. CDR1 and CDR2 from the germline V gene are SGHTA and FQGNSA.

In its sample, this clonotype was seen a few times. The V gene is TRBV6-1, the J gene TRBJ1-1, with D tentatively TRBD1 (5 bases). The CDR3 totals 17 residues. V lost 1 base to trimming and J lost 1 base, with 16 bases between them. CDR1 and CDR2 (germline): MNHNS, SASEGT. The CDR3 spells CASSEDLPGPENTEAFF. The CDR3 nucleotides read TGTGCCAGCAGTGAAGACCTACCGGGGCCGGAGAACACTGAAGCTTTCTTT.

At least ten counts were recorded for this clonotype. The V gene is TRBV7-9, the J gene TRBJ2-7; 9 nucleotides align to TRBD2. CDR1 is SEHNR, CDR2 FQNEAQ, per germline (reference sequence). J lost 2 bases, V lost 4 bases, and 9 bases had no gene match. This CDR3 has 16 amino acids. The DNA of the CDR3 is TGTGCCAGCAGCTCAGGTGCAGCGGGGGGACCCTACGAGCAGTACTTC. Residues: CASSSGAAGGPYEQYF.

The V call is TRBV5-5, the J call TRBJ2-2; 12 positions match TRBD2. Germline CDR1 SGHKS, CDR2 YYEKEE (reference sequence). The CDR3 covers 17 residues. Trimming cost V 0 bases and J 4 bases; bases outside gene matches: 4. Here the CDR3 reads CASSLASGRVGTGELFF. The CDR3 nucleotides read TGTGCCAGCAGCTTGGCTAGCGGGAGGGTGGGCACCGGGGAGCTGTTTTTT.

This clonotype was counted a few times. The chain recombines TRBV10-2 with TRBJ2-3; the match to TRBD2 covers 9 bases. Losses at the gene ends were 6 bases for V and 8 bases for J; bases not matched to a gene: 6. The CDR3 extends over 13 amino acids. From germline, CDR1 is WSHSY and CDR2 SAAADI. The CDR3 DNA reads TGCGCCAGCAGCGCGGGAGGGCCGGGTACGCAGTATTTT. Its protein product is CASSAGGPGTQYF.

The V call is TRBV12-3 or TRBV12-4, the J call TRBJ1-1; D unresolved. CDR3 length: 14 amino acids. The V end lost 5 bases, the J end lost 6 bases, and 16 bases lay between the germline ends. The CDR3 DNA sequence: TGTGCCAGCAGTCCTAATGCACTCGACTCTGAAGCTTTCTTT. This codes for CASSPNALDSEAFF.

The CDR3 region has the DNA TGTGCCACCTACGACGGGAACACCGGGGAGCTGTTTTTT. Protein: CATYDGNTGELFF. The J gene is TRBJ2-2, the V gene TRBV24-1; D gene unclear. The CDR3 has 13 residues. Germline-derived CDR1 and CDR2 are KGHDR and SFDVKD. The V gene lost 9 bases and the J gene lost 1 base, with 8 bases spanning the gap.

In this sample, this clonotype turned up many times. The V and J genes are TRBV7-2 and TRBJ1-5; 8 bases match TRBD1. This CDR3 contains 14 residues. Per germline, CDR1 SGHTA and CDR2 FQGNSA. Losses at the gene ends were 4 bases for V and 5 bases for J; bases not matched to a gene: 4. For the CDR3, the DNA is TGTGCCAGCAGCTCGGGGACAGGTTATCAGCCCCAGCATTTT. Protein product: CASSSGTGYQPQHF.

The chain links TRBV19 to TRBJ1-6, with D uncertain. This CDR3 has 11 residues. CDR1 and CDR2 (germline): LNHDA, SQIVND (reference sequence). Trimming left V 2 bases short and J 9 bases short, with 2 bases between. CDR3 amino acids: CASSISSPLHF. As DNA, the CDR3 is TGTGCCAGTAGTATAAGTTCACCCCTCCACTTT. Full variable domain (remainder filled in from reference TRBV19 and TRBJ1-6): DGGITQSPKYLFRKEGQNVTLSCEQNLNHDAMYWYRQDPGQGLRLIYYSQIVNDFQKGDIAEGYSVSREKKESFPLTVTSAQKNPTAFYLCASSISSPLHFGNGTRLTVT.

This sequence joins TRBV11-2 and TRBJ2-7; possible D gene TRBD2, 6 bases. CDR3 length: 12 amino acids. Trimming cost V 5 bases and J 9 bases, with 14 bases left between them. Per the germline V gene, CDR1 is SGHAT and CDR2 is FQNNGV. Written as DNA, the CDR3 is TGTGCCAGCAGCCCGGGACTCCGGGGGCAGTACTTC. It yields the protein CASSPGLRGQYF.

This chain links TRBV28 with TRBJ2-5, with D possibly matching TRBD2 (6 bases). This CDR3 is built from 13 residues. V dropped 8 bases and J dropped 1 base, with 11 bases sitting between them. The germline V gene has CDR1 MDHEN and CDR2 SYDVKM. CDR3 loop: CASRSSGQETQYF. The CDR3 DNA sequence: TGTGCCAGCCGGAGTAGCGGCCAAGAGACCCAGTACTTC. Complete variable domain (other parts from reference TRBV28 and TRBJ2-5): DVKVTQSSRYLVKRTGEKVFLECVQDMDHENMFWYRQDPGLGLRLIYFSYDVKMKEKGDIPEGYSVSREKKERFSLILESASTNQTSMYLCASRSSGQETQYFGPGTRLLVL.

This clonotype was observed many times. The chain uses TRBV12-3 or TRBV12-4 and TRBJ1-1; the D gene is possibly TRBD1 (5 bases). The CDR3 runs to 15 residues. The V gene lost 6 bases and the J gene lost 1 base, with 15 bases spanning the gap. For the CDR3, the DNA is TGTGCCAGCAGACCCCGACAGCCTGGGAACACTGAAGCTTTCTTT. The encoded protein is CASRPRQPGNTEAFF.

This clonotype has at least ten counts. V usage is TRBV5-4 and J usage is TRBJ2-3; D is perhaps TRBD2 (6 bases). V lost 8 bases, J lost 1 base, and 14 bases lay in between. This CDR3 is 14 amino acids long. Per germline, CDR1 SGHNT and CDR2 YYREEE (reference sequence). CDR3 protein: CASSSGTRTDTQYF. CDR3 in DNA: TGTGCCAGTTCGTCGGGGACTCGCACAGATACGCAGTATTTT.

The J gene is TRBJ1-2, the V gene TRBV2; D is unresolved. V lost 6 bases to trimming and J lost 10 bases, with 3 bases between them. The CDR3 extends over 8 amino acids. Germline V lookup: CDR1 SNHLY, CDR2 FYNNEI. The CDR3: CASRDYTF. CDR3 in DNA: TGTGCCAGCAGGGACTACACCTTC.

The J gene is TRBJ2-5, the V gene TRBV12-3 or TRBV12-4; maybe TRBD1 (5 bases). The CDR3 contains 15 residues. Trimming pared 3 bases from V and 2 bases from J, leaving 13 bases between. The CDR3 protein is CASSFVGALQETQYF. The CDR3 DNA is TGTGCCAGCAGTTTTGTAGGGGCGCTTCAAGAGACCCAGTACTTC.

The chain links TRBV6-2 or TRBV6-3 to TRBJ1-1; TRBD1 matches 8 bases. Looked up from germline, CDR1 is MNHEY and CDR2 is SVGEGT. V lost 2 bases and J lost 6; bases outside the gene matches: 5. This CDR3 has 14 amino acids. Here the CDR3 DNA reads TGTGCCAGCAGTTACGGACAGGGAGGGGCTGAAGCTTTCTTT. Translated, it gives CASSYGQGGAEAFF.

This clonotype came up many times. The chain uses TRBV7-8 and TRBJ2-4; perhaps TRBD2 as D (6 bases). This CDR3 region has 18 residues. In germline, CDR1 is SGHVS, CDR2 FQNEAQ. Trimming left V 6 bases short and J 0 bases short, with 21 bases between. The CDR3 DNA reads TGTGCCAGCAGTCCCGGAGGGTTGAGATATCTAGCCAAAAACATTCAGTACTTC. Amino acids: CASSPGGLRYLAKNIQYF.

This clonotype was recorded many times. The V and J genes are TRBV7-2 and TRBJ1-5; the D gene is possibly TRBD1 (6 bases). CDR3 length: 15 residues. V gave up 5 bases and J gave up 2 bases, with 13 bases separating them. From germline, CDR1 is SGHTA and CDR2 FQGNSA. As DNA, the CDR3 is TGTGCCAGCAGCGCCGCAGGGGTGGGCAATCAGCCCCAGCATTTT. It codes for CASSAAGVGNQPQHF.